The entry that follows covers one T cell receptor (beta chain) sequence. The antigen is not known. V shed 4 bases and J shed 4 bases, with 11 bases lying between them. The CDR3 is 14 amino acids. Germline loops: CDR1 SGDLS, CDR2 YYNGEE. The record originates from a study of CD8 T cells in Susac syndrome. TEMRA cells were FACS-enriched, with CD8+ and CD4+ T cells isolated negatively. Reverse transcription used roughly 0.45 to 1 ug RNA and random hexamers. The method of amplification for TCR beta CDR3 was immunoSEQ multiplex PCR, covering 54 Vbeta and 13 Jbeta. TCRdb re-derived calls from the immunoSEQ multiplex PCR reads in MiXCR, one entry per CDR3 protein. The table shows fewer than 350,000 distinct CDR3 sequences, with about 89% occurring only once. The study's findings and limits: As the study acknowledged, the number of individuals in its TCR sequencing and HLA analysis was relatively small.

The receptor comes from a human donor with multiple sclerosis. Sequencing was performed on CD8+ T cells from PBMCs. V and J are TRBV9 and TRBJ2-2, with TRBD2 as a possible D gene (6 bases). The CDR3 DNA reads as TGTGCCAGCAGCCCAGGAGGGACCACCGGGGAGCTGTTTTTT. Protein product: CASSPGGTTGELFF. Supplemented by reference TRBV9 and TRBJ2-2, the full variable domain reads DSGVTQTPKHLITATGQRVTLRCSPRSGDLSVYWYQQSLDQGLQFLIQYYNGEERAKGNILERFSAQQFPDLHSELNLSSLELGDSALYFCASSPGGTTGELFFGEGSRLTVL.